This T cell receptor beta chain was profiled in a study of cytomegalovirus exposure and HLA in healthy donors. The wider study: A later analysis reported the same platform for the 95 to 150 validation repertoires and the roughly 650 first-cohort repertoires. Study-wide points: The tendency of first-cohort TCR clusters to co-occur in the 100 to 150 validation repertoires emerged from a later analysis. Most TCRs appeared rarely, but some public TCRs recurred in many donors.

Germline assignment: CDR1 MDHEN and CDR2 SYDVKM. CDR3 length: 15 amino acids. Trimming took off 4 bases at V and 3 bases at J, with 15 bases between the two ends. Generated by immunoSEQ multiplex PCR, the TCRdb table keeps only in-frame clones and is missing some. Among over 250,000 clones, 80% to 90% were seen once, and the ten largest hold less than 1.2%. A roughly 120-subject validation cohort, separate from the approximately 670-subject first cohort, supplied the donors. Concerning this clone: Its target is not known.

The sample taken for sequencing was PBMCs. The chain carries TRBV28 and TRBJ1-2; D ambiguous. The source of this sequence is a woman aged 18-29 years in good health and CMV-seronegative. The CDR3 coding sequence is TGTGCCAGCAGTTCTCTCCCCCCCACAGACTATGGCTACACCTTC. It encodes CASSSLPPTDYGYTF.